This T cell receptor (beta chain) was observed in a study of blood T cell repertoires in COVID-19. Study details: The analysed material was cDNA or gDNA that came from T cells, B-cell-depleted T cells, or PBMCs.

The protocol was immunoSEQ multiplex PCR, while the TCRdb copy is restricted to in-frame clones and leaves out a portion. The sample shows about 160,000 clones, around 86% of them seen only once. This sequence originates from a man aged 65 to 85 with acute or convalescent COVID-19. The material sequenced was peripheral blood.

The CDR3 reads CASGTRDIGLFVTDTQYF. CDR3 bases: TGTGCCAGCGGAACCCGGGACATCGGTCTATTTGTAACAGATACGCAGTATTTT. The chain combines TRBV27 with TRBJ2-3, with D tentatively TRBD1 (6 bases). The CDR3 has 18 residues. V gave up 8 bases and J gave up 3 bases, with 27 bases separating them. Germline-derived CDR1 and CDR2 are MNHEY and SMNVEV (reference sequence).